The 22 T cell receptor beta chains in this list originate from one sample, sequenced in a study of PD-1 blockade in mismatch repair-deficient tumors. Assay: immunoSEQ multiplex PCR; the TCRdb copy retains only in-frame clones and omits some. The sample contains roughly 16,000 clones, about 80% of which appear only once. The material sequenced was PBMCs, taken 4 weeks after starting pembrolizumab. The receptors originated from an adult with mismatch repair-deficient cancer.

This clone was found once. The chain has TRBV2 and TRBJ2-5, with D tentatively TRBD2 (6 bases). CDR1 and CDR2 from the germline V gene are SNHLY and FYNNEI. The V end was cut by 1 base, the J end by 0 bases, with 6 bases between. This CDR3 region has 14 residues. The CDR3 sequence: CASSEGTNQETQYF. Written as DNA, the CDR3 is TGTGCCAGCAGTGAAGGGACTAACCAAGAGACCCAGTACTTC.

The CDR3 reads CASSRQTGQGVGTEAFF. In DNA form, the CDR3 reads TGCGCCAGCAGCCGCCAAACGGGACAGGGAGTGGGCACTGAAGCTTTCTTT. The genes are TRBV5-1 and TRBJ1-1, with TRBD1 matching 9 bases. The CDR3 length is 17 residues. The trim removed 4 bases at V and 4 bases at J, leaving 14 bases unmatched. Germline CDR1 SGHRS, CDR2 YFSETQ.

This clone was seen a handful of times. The CDR3: CAWRRDRGYEQYF. The CDR3, as DNA: TGTGCCTGGCGCCGGGACAGGGGATACGAGCAGTACTTC. This rearrangement joins TRBV30 to TRBJ2-7; 10 bases map to TRBD1. Germline assignment: CDR1 GTSNPN and CDR2 SVGIG (reference sequence). This CDR3 is built from 13 residues. The V segment lost 5 bases and the J segment 4 bases; nucleotides outside the gene matches: 5.

V usage is TRBV9 and J usage is TRBJ2-3; unclear D gene. V gave up 0 bases and J gave up 6 bases, with 5 bases separating them. This CDR3 spans 12 amino acids. Germline CDR1 and CDR2: SGDLS and YYNGEE. The CDR3 sequence is CASSVDGDTQYF. The CDR3 DNA follows: TGTGCCAGCAGCGTAGACGGGGATACGCAGTATTTT.

The genes are TRBV19 and TRBJ1-2; no clear D. With 7 bases removed from V and 0 bases from J, the gap between germline ends came to 9 bases. Germline lookup yields CDR1 LNHDA and CDR2 SQIVND (reference sequence). The CDR3 totals 13 residues. The CDR3 DNA reads as TGTGCCAGTACCCGGAGGCCTAACTATGGCTACACCTTC. It yields the protein CASTRRPNYGYTF.

The chain combines TRBV15 with TRBJ1-4; the D is unclear. Germline CDR1 reads LNHNV; CDR2 reads YYDKDF (reference sequence). This CDR3 is built from 18 residues. The germline V and J ends were trimmed by 3 bases and 0 bases, with 17 bases remaining between them. This CDR3 reads CATSRERWREATNEKLFF. The CDR3 coding sequence is TGTGCCACCAGCAGGGAAAGGTGGAGGGAAGCAACTAATGAAAAACTGTTTTTT.

The table lists this clone with a few counts. This sequence joins TRBV11-3 and TRBJ2-5, with D tentatively TRBD2 (6 bases). The CDR3 is 16 residues long. Trimming left V 1 base short and J 4 bases short, with 16 bases between. Germline CDR1 is SGHNT and CDR2 is YENEEA. Written as DNA, the CDR3 is TGTGCCAGCAGCTTAGGCCGGGAGATTTGGGGAGAGACCCAGTACTTC. It specifies CASSLGREIWGETQYF.

The V call is TRBV4-3, the J call TRBJ2-1; 7 nucleotides align to TRBD2. CDR1 LGHNA and CDR2 YSLEER come from the germline V gene. Losses at the gene ends were 0 bases for V and 0 bases for J; bases not matched to a gene: 8. CDR3 size: 18 residues. The CDR3 here is CASSQDVSLADSYNEQFF. CDR3 sequence (DNA): TGCGCCAGCAGCCAAGATGTATCTCTAGCGGACTCCTACAATGAGCAGTTCTTC.

The chain joins TRBV19 to TRBJ1-5; D call uncertain. The CDR3 runs 14 residues. Per the germline V gene, CDR1 is LNHDA and CDR2 is SQIVND (reference sequence). V lost 7 bases to trimming and J lost 4 bases, with 14 bases between them. The CDR3 DNA follows: TGTGCCAGTATTAATTTTGGGGAGAATCAGCCCCAGCATTTT. Protein sequence: CASINFGENQPQHF.

The chain employs TRBV5-1 and TRBJ1-2, with 7 bases fitting TRBD1. The germline V gene encodes CDR1 SGHRS and CDR2 YFSETQ. The CDR3 has 14 amino acids. V trimming: 2 bases; J trimming: 9 bases; junction bases outside the gene matches: 10. The chain's CDR3 is CASSLRDSQDSYTF. The CDR3 region has the DNA TGCGCCAGCAGCTTAAGGGACAGCCAAGATAGCTACACCTTC.

V and J are TRBV5-4 and TRBJ2-3; tentatively, D is TRBD2 (5 bases). Germline CDR1 and CDR2: SGHNT and YYREEE (reference sequence). The V gene lost 2 bases and the J gene lost 9 bases, with 10 bases spanning the gap. CDR3 length: 12 amino acids. The CDR3 region has the DNA TGTGCCAGCAGCTTTCTGGGCGGGACGCAGTATTTT. Amino acids: CASSFLGGTQYF.

This chain joins TRBV28 and TRBJ2-7, with D unclear. The V gene's germline CDR1 is MDHEN and CDR2 SYDVKM. This CDR3 has 13 residues. Trimming took off 2 bases at V and 3 bases at J, with 8 bases between the two ends. The CDR3 region has the DNA TGTGCCAGCAGTTTAGACTTAGGCTACGAGCAGTACTTC. Its translation: CASSLDLGYEQYF.

V is TRBV6-1 and J is TRBJ2-7; D remains unclear. The V gene lost 2 bases and the J gene lost 2 bases, with 7 bases spanning the gap. There are 13 residues in the CDR3. CDR1 is MNHNS and CDR2 is SASEGT in the germline V gene. CDR3 bases: TGTGCCAGCAGTGAACACAGCCCCTACGAGCAGTACTTC. It codes for CASSEHSPYEQYF.

The V gene is TRBV4-2, the J gene TRBJ2-5, with a weak D call TRBD2 (5 bases). The CDR3 is 14 amino acids. Trimming removed 2 bases at V and 4 bases at J, with 11 bases between. Germline V lookup: CDR1 LGHNA, CDR2 YNFKEQ. CDR3 sequence: CASSQQPEGETQYF. The CDR3, as DNA: TGTGCCAGCAGCCAACAACCCGAGGGAGAGACCCAGTACTTC.

About this clone itself: It is unclear where the CDR3 begins or ends on the DNA, so no DNA is shown, and the CDR3 is as TCRdb lists it. The chain is built from TRBV28 and TRBJ1-3; the table names TRBD1, a call not compared with the DNA. The germline V gene has CDR1 MDHEN and CDR2 SYDVKM. Ends included, the CDR3 has 19 residues. This CDR3 is CASSFGEGWGQGTGNTIYF.

This clone has a single count. The rearrangement links TRBV7-3 to TRBJ2-7; no reliable D call. V was cut by 1 base and J by 4 bases, with 8 bases left in between. CDR3 size: 13 residues. CDR1 and CDR2 (germline): SGHTA, FQGTGA. Here the CDR3 reads CASSLRSGYEQYF. The CDR3 bases are TGTGCCAGCAGCTTAAGGTCCGGGTACGAGCAGTACTTC.

The chain links TRBV7-2 to TRBJ2-3; D not certain. CDR1 and CDR2 from the germline V gene are SGHTA and FQGNSA. The CDR3 spans 14 residues. V shed 5 bases and J shed 2 bases, with 11 bases lying between them. CDR3 residues: CASSPTTSTDTQYF. The CDR3 nucleotides are TGTGCCAGCAGCCCAACAACCTCCACAGATACGCAGTATTTT.

The chain couples TRBV7-9 to TRBJ1-4; D may be TRBD1 (6 bases). This CDR3 comprises 15 residues. The germline gives CDR1 SEHNR, CDR2 FQNEAQ (reference sequence). Trimming removed 3 bases at V and 6 bases at J, with 14 bases between. CDR3 DNA sequence: TGTGCCAGCAGCTTCCGTAGGGGGACGGATGAAAAACTGTTTTTT. Encoded protein: CASSFRRGTDEKLFF.

The chain recombines TRBV11-2 with TRBJ2-5; no definite D call. CDR3 length: 12 residues. CDR1 and CDR2 (germline): SGHAT, FQNNGV. V was pared by 2 bases and J by 4 bases, with 5 bases between. CDR3 region: CASSLFSETQYF. The CDR3 DNA follows: TGTGCCAGCAGCTTATTCTCAGAGACCCAGTACTTC.

Only a few counts were recorded for this clone. The CDR3 protein is CASSSVSGRAYEQYF. The CDR3 DNA sequence: TGCGCCAGCAGCTCAGTCAGTGGGAGAGCCTACGAGCAGTACTTC. The rearrangement joins TRBV5-1 to TRBJ2-7; D is possibly TRBD2 (5 bases). V shed 3 bases and J shed 2 bases, with 15 bases lying between them. This CDR3 is 15 amino acids long. Germline lookup yields CDR1 SGHRS and CDR2 YFSETQ.

The V and J genes are TRBV29-1 and TRBJ2-1; TRBD2 aligns across 15 bases. Trimming removed 4 bases from V and 6 bases from J; junction bases left unmatched: 10. The CDR3 has 17 residues. The germline V gene has CDR1 SQVTM and CDR2 ANQGSEA. The CDR3: CSVVIGLAGGPLNEQFF. The CDR3 DNA is TGCAGCGTTGTCATAGGACTAGCGGGAGGGCCACTCAATGAGCAGTTCTTC.

The V and J genes are TRBV19 and TRBJ2-1; maybe TRBD2 (5 bases). The CDR3 totals 16 residues. Trimming left V 1 base short and J 0 bases short, with 10 bases between. In germline, CDR1 is LNHDA, CDR2 SQIVND (reference sequence). The CDR3 protein is CASSIGGLSSYNEQFF. The DNA of the CDR3 is TGTGCCAGTAGTATAGGAGGGCTGAGCTCCTACAATGAGCAGTTCTTC. Variable domain in full (rest from reference TRBV19 and TRBJ2-1): DGGITQSPKYLFRKEGQNVTLSCEQNLNHDAMYWYRQDPGQGLRLIYYSQIVNDFQKGDIAEGYSVSREKKESFPLTVTSAQKNPTAFYLCASSIGGLSSYNEQFFGPGTRLTVL.